This entry is about one T cell receptor beta chain. Assignment of participants to cohorts was predicated upon participant-reported clinical history. The CDR3 length is 14 residues. The junction had 4 bases not matched to a gene; V was cut back by 3 bases and J by 6 bases. Germline V lookup: CDR1 ENHRY, CDR2 SYGVKD. This sample stems from a study of blood T cell repertoires in COVID-19. Study at large: COVID-19 samples, acute and convalescent, were from the United States, Italy and Spain.

Under the authors' procedure: Reference gene primer amplification in the assay estimated nucleated cell counts. Data came from immunoSEQ multiplex PCR; TCRdb stores just in-frame clones and leaves some out. The DNA was the basis for D and trimming; V, J and clone size are from that table. The sample consists of under 300,000 clones, about nine tenths of them appearing once. This sequence was found in a man in his late teens or twenties who had recovered from COVID-19. Sequencing input: PBMCs or T cells enriched from blood (not recorded which). The V call is TRBV10-3, the J call TRBJ1-5, with 8 nucleotides matching TRBD1. The DNA of the CDR3 is TGTGCCATCAGTGAAGCTGACAGGGGTCAGCCCCAGCATTTT. It is translated as CAISEADRGQPQHF.